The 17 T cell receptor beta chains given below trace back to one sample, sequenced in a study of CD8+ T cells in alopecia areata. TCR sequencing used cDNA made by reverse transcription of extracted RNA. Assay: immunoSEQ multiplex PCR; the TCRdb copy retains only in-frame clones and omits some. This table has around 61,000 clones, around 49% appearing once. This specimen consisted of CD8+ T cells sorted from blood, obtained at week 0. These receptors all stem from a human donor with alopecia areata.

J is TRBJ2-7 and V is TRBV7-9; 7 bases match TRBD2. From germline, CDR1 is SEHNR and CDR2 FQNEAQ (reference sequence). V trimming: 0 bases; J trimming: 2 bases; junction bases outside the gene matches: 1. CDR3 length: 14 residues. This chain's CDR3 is CASSLAGGAYEQYF. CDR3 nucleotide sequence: TGTGCCAGCAGCTTAGCGGGAGGGGCCTACGAGCAGTACTTC.

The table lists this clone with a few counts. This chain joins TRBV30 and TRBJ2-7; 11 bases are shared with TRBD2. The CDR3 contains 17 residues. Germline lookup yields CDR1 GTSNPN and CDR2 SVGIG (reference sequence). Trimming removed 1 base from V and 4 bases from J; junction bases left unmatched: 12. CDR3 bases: TGTGCCTGGAGTGCAGGTATCAACGGACTAGCGGGTTACGAGCAGTACTTC. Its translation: CAWSAGINGLAGYEQYF.

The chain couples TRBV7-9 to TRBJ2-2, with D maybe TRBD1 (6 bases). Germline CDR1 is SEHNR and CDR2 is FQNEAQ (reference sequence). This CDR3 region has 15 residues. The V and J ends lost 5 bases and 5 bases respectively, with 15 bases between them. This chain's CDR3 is CASSLVGGATGELFF. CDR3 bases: TGTGCCAGCAGCCTCGTTGGGGGCGCAACCGGGGAGCTGTTTTTT.

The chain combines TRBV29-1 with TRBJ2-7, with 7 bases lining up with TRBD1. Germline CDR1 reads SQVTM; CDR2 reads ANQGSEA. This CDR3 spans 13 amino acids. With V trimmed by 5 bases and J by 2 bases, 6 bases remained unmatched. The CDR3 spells CSVRQGFAYEQYF. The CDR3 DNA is TGCAGCGTTAGACAGGGATTTGCCTACGAGCAGTACTTC.

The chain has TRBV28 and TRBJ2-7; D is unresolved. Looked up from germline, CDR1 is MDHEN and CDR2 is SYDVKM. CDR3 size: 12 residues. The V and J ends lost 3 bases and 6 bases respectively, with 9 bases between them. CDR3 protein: CASSFPATEQYF. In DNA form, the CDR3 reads TGTGCCAGCAGTTTCCCCGCGACCGAGCAGTACTTC.

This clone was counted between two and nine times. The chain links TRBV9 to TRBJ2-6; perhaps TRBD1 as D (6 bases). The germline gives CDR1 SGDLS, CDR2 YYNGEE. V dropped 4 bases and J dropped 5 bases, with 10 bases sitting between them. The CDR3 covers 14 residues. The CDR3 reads CASSTQGRANVLTF. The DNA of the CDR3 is TGTGCCAGCAGCACCCAGGGGAGGGCCAACGTCCTGACTTTC. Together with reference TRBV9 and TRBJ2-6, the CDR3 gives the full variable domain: DSGVTQTPKHLITATGQRVTLRCSPRSGDLSVYWYQQSLDQGLQFLIQYYNGEERAKGNILERFSAQQFPDLHSELNLSSLELGDSALYFCASSTQGRANVLTFGAGSRLTVL.

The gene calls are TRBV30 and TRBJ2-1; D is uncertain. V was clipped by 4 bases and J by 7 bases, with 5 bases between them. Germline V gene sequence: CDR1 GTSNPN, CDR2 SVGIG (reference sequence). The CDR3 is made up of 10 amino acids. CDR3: CAWKLNEQFF. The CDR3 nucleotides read TGTGCCTGGAAGTTAAATGAGCAGTTCTTC.

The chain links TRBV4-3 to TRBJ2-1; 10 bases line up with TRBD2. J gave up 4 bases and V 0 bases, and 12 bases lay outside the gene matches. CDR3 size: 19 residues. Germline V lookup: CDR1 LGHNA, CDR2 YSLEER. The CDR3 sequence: CASSQDWGAGGNNYNEQFF. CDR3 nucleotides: TGCGCCAGCAGCCAAGATTGGGGAGCGGGAGGGAATAATTACAATGAGCAGTTCTTC.

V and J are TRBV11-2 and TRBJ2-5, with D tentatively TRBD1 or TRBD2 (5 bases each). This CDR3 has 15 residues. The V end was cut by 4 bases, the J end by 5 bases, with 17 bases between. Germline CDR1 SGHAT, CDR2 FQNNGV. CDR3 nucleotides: TGTGCCAGCAGCTCCCGGGACGAGGGGTTGGAGACCCAGTACTTC. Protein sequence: CASSSRDEGLETQYF.

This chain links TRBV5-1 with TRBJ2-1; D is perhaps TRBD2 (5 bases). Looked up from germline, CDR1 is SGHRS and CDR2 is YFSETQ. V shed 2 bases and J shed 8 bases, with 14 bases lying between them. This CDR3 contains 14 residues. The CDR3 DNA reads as TGCGCCAGCAGCTTCGGGCGGACCGGGGATGAGCAGTTCTTC. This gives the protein CASSFGRTGDEQFF.

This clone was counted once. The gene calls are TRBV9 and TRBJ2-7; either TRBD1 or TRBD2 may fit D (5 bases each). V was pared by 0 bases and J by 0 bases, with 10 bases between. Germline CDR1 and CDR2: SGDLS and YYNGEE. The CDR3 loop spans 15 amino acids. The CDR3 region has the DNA TGTGCCAGCAGCGTAGACCCAGGGAGCTCCTACGAGCAGTACTTC. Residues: CASSVDPGSSYEQYF.

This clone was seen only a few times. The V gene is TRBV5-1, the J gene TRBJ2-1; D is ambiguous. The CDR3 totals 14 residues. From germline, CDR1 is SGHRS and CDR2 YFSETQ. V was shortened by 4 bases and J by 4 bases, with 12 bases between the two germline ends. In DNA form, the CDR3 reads TGCGCCAGCAGCCAACAAGTCTCTTACAATGAGCAGTTCTTC. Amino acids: CASSQQVSYNEQFF.

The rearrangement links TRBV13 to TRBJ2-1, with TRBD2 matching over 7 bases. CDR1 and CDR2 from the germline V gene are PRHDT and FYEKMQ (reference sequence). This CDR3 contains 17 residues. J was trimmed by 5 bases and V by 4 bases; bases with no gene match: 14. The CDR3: CASSSHEAGASDNEQFF. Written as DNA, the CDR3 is TGTGCCAGCAGCTCCCACGAGGCGGGAGCCAGCGACAATGAGCAGTTCTTC.

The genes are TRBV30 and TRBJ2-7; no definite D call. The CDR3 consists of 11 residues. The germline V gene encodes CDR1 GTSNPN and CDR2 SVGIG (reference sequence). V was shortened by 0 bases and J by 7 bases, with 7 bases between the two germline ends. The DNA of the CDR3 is TGTGCCTGGAGTGTTAGATCGGAGCAGTACTTC. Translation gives CAWSVRSEQYF.

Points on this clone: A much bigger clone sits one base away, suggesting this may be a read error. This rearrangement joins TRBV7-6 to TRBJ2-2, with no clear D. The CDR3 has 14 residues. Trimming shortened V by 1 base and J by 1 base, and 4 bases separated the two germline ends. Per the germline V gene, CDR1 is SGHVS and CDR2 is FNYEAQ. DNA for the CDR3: TGTGCCAGCAGCTTAGGGGGGAACACCGGGGAGCTGTTTTTT. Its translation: CASSLGGNTGELFF.

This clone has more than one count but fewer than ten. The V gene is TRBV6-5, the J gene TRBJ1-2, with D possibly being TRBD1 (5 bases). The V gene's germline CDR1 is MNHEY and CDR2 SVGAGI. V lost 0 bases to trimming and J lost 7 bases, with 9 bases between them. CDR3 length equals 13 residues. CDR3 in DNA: TGTGCCAGCAGTTACTCGAGGGGCTCTGGCTACACCTTC. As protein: CASSYSRGSGYTF.

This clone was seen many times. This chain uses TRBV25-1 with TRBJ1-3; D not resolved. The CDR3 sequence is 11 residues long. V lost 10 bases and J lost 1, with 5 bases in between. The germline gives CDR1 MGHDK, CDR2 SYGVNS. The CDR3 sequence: CATSSGNTIYF. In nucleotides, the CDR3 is TGTGCCACCTCGTCTGGAAACACCATATATTTT.